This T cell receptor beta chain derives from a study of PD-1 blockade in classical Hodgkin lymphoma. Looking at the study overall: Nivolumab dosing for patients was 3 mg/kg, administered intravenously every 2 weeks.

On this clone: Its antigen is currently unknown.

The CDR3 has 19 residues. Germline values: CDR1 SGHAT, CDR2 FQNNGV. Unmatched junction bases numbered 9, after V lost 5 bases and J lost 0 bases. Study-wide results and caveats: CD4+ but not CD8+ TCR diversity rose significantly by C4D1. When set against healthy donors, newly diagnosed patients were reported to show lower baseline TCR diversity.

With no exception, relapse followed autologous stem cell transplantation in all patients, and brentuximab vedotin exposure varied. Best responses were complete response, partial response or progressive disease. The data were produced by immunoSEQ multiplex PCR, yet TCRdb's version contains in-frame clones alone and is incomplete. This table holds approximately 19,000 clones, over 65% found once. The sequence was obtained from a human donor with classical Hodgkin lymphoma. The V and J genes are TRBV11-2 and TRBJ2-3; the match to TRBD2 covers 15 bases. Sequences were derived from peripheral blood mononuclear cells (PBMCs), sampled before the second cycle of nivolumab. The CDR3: CASSIPGLAGGSSTDTQYF. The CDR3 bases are TGTGCCAGCAGCATACCGGGACTAGCGGGAGGATCTAGCACAGATACGCAGTATTTT.